These 27 T cell receptor beta chains came from one sample sequenced in a study of blood T cell repertoires in COVID-19. Clones were sequenced by immunoSEQ multiplex PCR, and TCRdb holds only the in-frame ones, with some missing. Found here are 250,000 to 350,000 clones, around nine tenths of them singletons; the top ten hold roughly 0.96%. Material: peripheral blood. The source is a woman in her thirties or forties who had recovered from COVID-19.

This sequence joins TRBV27 and TRBJ1-5, with no clear D. CDR1 MNHEY and CDR2 SMNVEV come from the germline V gene (reference sequence). The CDR3 is 13 amino acids. The germline V and J ends were trimmed by 4 bases and 4 bases, with 8 bases remaining between them. The CDR3, as DNA: TGTGCCAGCAGTTCCGACACTAATCAGCCCCAGCATTTT. It translates to CASSSDTNQPQHF.

The rearrangement links TRBV7-2 to TRBJ2-5; 13 nucleotides align to TRBD2. CDR3 length: 15 residues. Germline CDR1 reads SGHTA; CDR2 reads FQGNSA. J gave up 5 bases and V 5 bases, and 5 bases lay outside the gene matches. The CDR3 reads CASSQLAGGWETQYF. DNA of the CDR3: TGTGCCAGCAGCCAACTAGCGGGAGGGTGGGAGACCCAGTACTTC.

The chain links TRBV18 to TRBJ2-4; 10 positions match TRBD2. V lost 6 bases, J lost 5 bases, and 10 bases stayed unmatched. This CDR3 contains 16 residues. Germline values: CDR1 KGHSH, CDR2 LQKENI. The CDR3, as DNA: TGTGCCAGCTCCCAAACTAGCGGGATGGGTCAAAACATTCAGTACTTC. This encodes CASSQTSGMGQNIQYF.

This chain links TRBV19 with TRBJ1-5; the D gene is possibly TRBD1 (5 bases). V shed 7 bases and J shed 4 bases, with 23 bases lying between them. This CDR3 has 17 amino acids. Per the germline V gene, CDR1 is LNHDA and CDR2 is SQIVND (reference sequence). The CDR3 DNA sequence: TGTGCCAGTAAGAGGTCAGGGTCAATATCTTTTAATCAGCCCCAGCATTTT. Protein product: CASKRSGSISFNQPQHF.

This sequence joins TRBV5-4 and TRBJ2-7; tentatively, D is TRBD2 (6 bases). The CDR3 has 14 residues. V was clipped by 2 bases and J by 2 bases, with 11 bases between them. Germline CDR1 and CDR2: SGHNT and YYREEE (reference sequence). The CDR3 nucleotides are TGTGCCAGCAGCTTAGGGGACTTCACCTACGAGCAGTACTTC. Amino acid sequence: CASSLGDFTYEQYF.

The chain has TRBV27 and TRBJ2-1; TRBD1 is a possible D gene (5 bases). This CDR3 has 12 residues. V lost 4 bases and J 5 bases, leaving 6 bases between the germline ends. From germline, CDR1 is MNHEY and CDR2 SMNVEV (reference sequence). This CDR3 reads CASSSRDNEQFF. In DNA form, the CDR3 reads TGTGCCAGCAGTTCCAGGGACAATGAGCAGTTCTTC.

This sequence joins TRBV6-7 and TRBJ1-2; 10 nucleotides match TRBD1. TRBV6-7 is sorted into the ORF group, with uncertain function. The V and J ends lost 6 bases and 8 bases, in that order; junction bases with no gene match: 15. This CDR3 has 16 residues. The CDR3 nucleotides are TGTGCCAGCAGGAGGGGATTTACCGGGACAGGGGAGGGCTACACCTTC. Its translation: CASRRGFTGTGEGYTF.

V usage is TRBV21-1 and J usage is TRBJ1-2; the table gives TRBD1 as D, unverified against the DNA. TRBV21-1 is termed a pseudogene. This CDR3 has 16 residues. In nucleotides, the CDR3 is TGTGCCAGCAGCAGAAGTCACAGGGTAACCGACTATGGCTACACCTTC. Its protein is CASSRSHRVTDYGYTF.

The chain employs TRBV3-1 (or the pseudogene TRBV3-2) and TRBJ2-1; 7 bases fit TRBD2. This CDR3 spans 17 amino acids. Germline CDR1 is LGHDT and CDR2 is YNNKEL (reference sequence). Trimming cost V 0 bases and J 7 bases; bases outside gene matches: 12. Written as DNA, the CDR3 is TGTGCCAGCAGCCAAGAGGGTCGAAGCGGGGCCACGAATGAGCAGTTCTTC. Protein product: CASSQEGRSGATNEQFF.

CDR3 sequence: CASSSVAGRSYEQYF. CDR3 coding DNA: TGTGCCAGCAGCTCCGTAGCGGGCCGCTCCTACGAGCAGTACTTC. The V gene is TRBV7-9, the J gene TRBJ2-7; 7 bases line up with TRBD2. Germline V gene sequence: CDR1 SEHNR, CDR2 FQNEAQ (reference sequence). The CDR3 sequence is 15 residues long. V lost 4 bases and J lost 0; bases outside the gene matches: 6.

This chain joins TRBV6-1 and TRBJ2-1; 8 bases are a match to TRBD2. The germline V gene encodes CDR1 MNHNS and CDR2 SASEGT. The CDR3 contains 14 residues. The ends lost 5 bases at V and 2 bases at J; junction bases unmatched: 2. This chain's CDR3 is CASSTGLAYNEQFF. CDR3 in DNA: TGTGCCAGCAGTACGGGACTAGCCTACAATGAGCAGTTCTTC.

The CDR3 here is CASSLLGTGDFNYGYTF. The CDR3, as DNA: TGTGCCAGCAGTTTACTCGGGACAGGGGACTTTAACTATGGCTACACCTTC. The chain joins TRBV27 to TRBJ1-2; 10 bases agree with TRBD1. Losses at the gene ends were 2 bases for V and 1 base for J; bases not matched to a gene: 7. The CDR3 has 17 amino acids. Looked up from germline, CDR1 is MNHEY and CDR2 is SMNVEV (reference sequence).

The J gene is TRBJ2-7, the V gene TRBV7-6; TRBD2 agrees at 11 bases. Germline V gene sequence: CDR1 SGHVS, CDR2 FNYEAQ. Unmatched junction bases numbered 15, after V lost 5 bases and J lost 3 bases. CDR3 length: 18 residues. CDR3 residues: CASSPQPKSSGRLYEQYF. CDR3 nucleotide sequence: TGTGCCAGCAGCCCGCAGCCCAAATCTAGCGGGAGGCTCTACGAGCAGTACTTC.

The chain recombines TRBV7-9 with TRBJ2-7; TRBD1 aligns across 9 bases. The CDR3 contains 15 residues. In germline, CDR1 is SEHNR, CDR2 FQNEAQ (reference sequence). V lost 5 bases to trimming and J lost 0 bases; unmatched junction nucleotides: 5. The CDR3 is CASSPGQGLSYEQYF. CDR3 coding DNA: TGTGCCAGCAGCCCGGGACAGGGTCTCTCCTACGAGCAGTACTTC.

The V and J genes are TRBV19 and TRBJ2-3; tentatively, D is TRBD2 (6 bases). Germline V lookup: CDR1 LNHDA, CDR2 SQIVND (reference sequence). The CDR3 sequence is 15 residues long. V lost 2 bases and J 3 bases, leaving 12 bases between the germline ends. For the CDR3, the DNA is TGTGCCAGTAGTATATCGGCGGGGAAGACAGATACGCAGTATTTT. This sequence encodes CASSISAGKTDTQYF.

CDR3 residues: CATSEGGTGTLGELFF. CDR3 in DNA: TGTGCCACCAGTGAGGGGGGGACAGGGACTCTCGGGGAGCTGTTTTTT. The V gene is TRBV24-1, the J gene TRBJ2-2, with TRBD1 matching 9 bases. In germline, CDR1 is KGHDR, CDR2 SFDVKD. The CDR3 is 16 residues long. The junction had 9 bases not matched to a gene; V was cut back by 4 bases and J by 7 bases.

This chain links TRBV19 with TRBJ1-3, with 7 bases identical to TRBD1. Germline CDR1 reads LNHDA; CDR2 reads SQIVND (reference sequence). The CDR3 runs to 16 residues. The V segment lost 5 bases and the J segment 2 bases; nucleotides outside the gene matches: 9. CDR3 residues: CASSPGQTTTGNTIYF. The CDR3 bases are TGTGCCAGTAGTCCGGGACAGACTACAACTGGAAACACCATATATTTT.

The chain has TRBV11-3 and TRBJ2-7; tentative D call: TRBD2 (6 bases). CDR1 and CDR2 (germline): SGHNT, YENEEA. The CDR3 has 14 residues. With 4 bases removed from V and 4 bases from J, the gap between germline ends came to 14 bases. CDR3 loop: CASSSKEGPYEQYF. Here the CDR3 DNA reads TGTGCCAGCAGCTCTAAGGAGGGCCCTTACGAGCAGTACTTC.

The chain is built from TRBV7-2 and TRBJ2-3; perhaps TRBD2 as D (6 bases). In germline, CDR1 is SGHTA, CDR2 FQGNSA. Trimming shortened V by 8 bases and J by 3 bases, and 15 bases separated the two germline ends. The CDR3 has 14 amino acids. CDR3 protein: CASGSRDFTDTQYF. CDR3 DNA sequence: TGTGCCAGCGGCTCAAGGGACTTTACAGATACGCAGTATTTT.

With regard to this clone: Other DNA sequences in the same sample also yield this CDR3. The rearrangement uses TRBV5-1 and TRBJ2-1; 13 bases fit TRBD2. The CDR3 contains 15 residues. V lost 0 bases, J lost 6 bases, and 0 bases stayed unmatched. Germline CDR1 and CDR2: SGHRS and YFSETQ. The CDR3 DNA is TGCGCCAGCAGCTTGGGGACTAGCGGGAGCAATGAGCAGTTCTTC. It specifies CASSLGTSGSNEQFF.

V gene TRBV5-1 combines with J gene TRBJ2-7, with D possibly TRBD2 on 5 matching bases. Trimming shortened V by 5 bases and J by 5 bases, and 17 bases separated the two germline ends. The CDR3 has 14 residues. Germline lookup yields CDR1 SGHRS and CDR2 YFSETQ. CDR3 residues: CASRGGPTADEQYF. In DNA, the CDR3 is TGCGCCAGCAGAGGAGGACCGACCGCCGACGAGCAGTACTTC.

The chain recombines TRBV5-1 with TRBJ2-1; 8 bases match TRBD2. Trimming at V came to 0 bases and at J to 2 bases, leaving 4 bases not matched to a gene. The CDR3 runs 16 residues. Germline loops: CDR1 SGHRS, CDR2 YFSETQ. The CDR3 DNA sequence: TGCGCCAGCAGCTTGGTGGGCGGGAGGACCTACAATGAGCAGTTCTTC. This gives the protein CASSLVGGRTYNEQFF.

The rearrangement links TRBV11-2 to TRBJ1-1; the D is unclear. CDR3 length: 14 residues. Trimming took 0 bases from V and 4 from J, leaving 9 bases between them. CDR1 is SGHAT and CDR2 is FQNNGV in the germline V gene. The CDR3 DNA sequence: TGTGCCAGCAGCTTAGAGGTAGGAGGCACTGAAGCTTTCTTT. Protein product: CASSLEVGGTEAFF.

The table lists this clone with a few counts. V and J are TRBV7-3 and TRBJ1-3; possible D gene TRBD1, 5 bases. The germline V gene has CDR1 SGHTA and CDR2 FQGTGA. V was shortened by 2 bases and J by 0 bases, with 14 bases between the two germline ends. This CDR3 region has 17 residues. CDR3 nucleotide sequence: TGTGCCAGCAGCTTATGGGGCCCAGCGAGCTCTGGAAACACCATATATTTT. It translates to CASSLWGPASSGNTIYF.

The V call is TRBV19, the J call TRBJ2-3; no reliable D call. CDR1 and CDR2 (germline): LNHDA, SQIVND (reference sequence). The CDR3 has 14 amino acids. The V end was cut by 8 bases, the J end by 3 bases, with 15 bases between. The CDR3 coding sequence is TGTGCCAGTTACCCCCCGGGTCGGACAGATACGCAGTATTTT. Translated: CASYPPGRTDTQYF.

The chain recombines TRBV29-1 with TRBJ1-3; TRBD1 agrees at 7 bases. The V segment lost 3 bases and the J segment 2 bases; nucleotides outside the gene matches: 7. This CDR3 is 15 amino acids long. Per germline, CDR1 SQVTM and CDR2 ANQGSEA. The CDR3 coding sequence is TGCAGCGTTGAGGCAAACAGGGGAACTGGAAACACCATATATTTT. It specifies CSVEANRGTGNTIYF.

J is TRBJ2-1 and V is TRBV2; 7 bases agree with TRBD2. Germline CDR1 SNHLY, CDR2 FYNNEI. V lost 2 bases and J lost 6; bases outside the gene matches: 10. This CDR3 spans 16 amino acids. CDR3 in DNA: TGTGCCAGCAGTGAACCCGGGGGAGGGCCGGTCAATGAGCAGTTCTTC. Translated, it gives CASSEPGGGPVNEQFF.